Below are 9 T cell receptor beta chains sequenced from a single sample in a study of response to subunit inactivated influenza vaccine. TCRdb re-derived calls from the RT-PCR reads in MiXCR, one entry per CDR3 protein. There are roughly 670,000 distinct CDR3 sequences in the sample; 11% to 15% occur only once, and 7.6% lies in the top ten. The material was PBMCs from blood, obtained about 14 days before vaccination. The receptors stem from a man aged 50-59 years who received an inactivated influenza vaccine.

The gene calls are TRBV10-3 and TRBJ2-1; TRBD2 matches at 8 bases. CDR1 is ENHRY, CDR2 SYGVKD, per germline. This CDR3 is built from 18 residues. V lost 6 bases to trimming and J lost 4 bases; unmatched junction nucleotides: 17. CDR3 protein: CAIRSTQMTSDSYNEQFF. Here the CDR3 DNA reads TGTGCCATCAGGTCAACCCAAATGACTAGCGACTCTTACAATGAGCAGTTCTTC.

The V gene is TRBV7-2, the J gene TRBJ2-3; D not certain. The CDR3 totals 16 residues. Trimming removed 4 bases at V and 0 bases at J, with 14 bases between. The germline gives CDR1 SGHTA, CDR2 FQGNSA. The CDR3 loop is CASSSLEIPSTDTQYF. Here the CDR3 DNA reads TGTGCCAGCAGCTCCTTAGAAATTCCTAGCACAGATACGCAGTATTTT.

In its sample, this clonotype was seen a few times. The chain recombines TRBV2 with TRBJ2-4; a weak D match, TRBD2 (5 bases). In germline, CDR1 is SNHLY, CDR2 FYNNEI. The V end was cut by 3 bases, the J end by 4 bases, with 16 bases between. The CDR3 totals 16 residues. CDR3 in amino acids: CASSDPYSVQKNIQYF. As DNA, the CDR3 is TGTGCCAGCAGTGACCCTTATAGCGTGCAGAAAAACATTCAGTACTTC. The whole variable domain, remainder taken from reference TRBV2 and TRBJ2-4, is EPEVTQTPSHQVTQMGQEVILRCVPISNHLYFYWYRQILGQKVEFLVSFYNNEISEKSEIFDDQFSVERPDGSNFTLKIRSTKLEDSAMYFCASSDPYSVQKNIQYFGAGTRLSVL.

This clonotype turned up a few times. The genes are TRBV6-1 and TRBJ2-2, with TRBD2 matching over 13 bases. The germline gives CDR1 MNHNS, CDR2 SASEGT. The CDR3 sequence is 15 residues long. The V segment lost 6 bases and the J segment 8 bases; nucleotides outside the gene matches: 6. DNA of the CDR3: TGTGCCAGCAGGGGACTAGCGGGAACCGCGGGGGAGCTGTTTTTT. This gives the protein CASRGLAGTAGELFF.

In its sample, this clonotype was seen a few times. The rearrangement joins TRBV2 to TRBJ2-3; D perhaps matches TRBD1 (6 bases). The germline CDR1 and CDR2 sequences are SNHLY and FYNNEI. V shed 8 bases and J shed 0 bases, with 15 bases lying between them. There are 15 residues in the CDR3. DNA for the CDR3: TGTGCCAGCGGTCAACAGGGTTCTAGCACAGATACGCAGTATTTT. This translates into CASGQQGSSTDTQYF. Variable domain in full (rest from reference TRBV2 and TRBJ2-3): EPEVTQTPSHQVTQMGQEVILRCVPISNHLYFYWYRQILGQKVEFLVSFYNNEISEKSEIFDDQFSVERPDGSNFTLKIRSTKLEDSAMYFCASGQQGSSTDTQYFGPGTRLTVL.

This chain joins TRBV5-4 and TRBJ1-1; D remains unclear. This CDR3 is built from 13 residues. CDR1 is SGHNT and CDR2 is YYREEE in the germline V gene (reference sequence). Trimming took 5 bases from V and 5 from J, leaving 13 bases between them. The CDR3 nucleotides are TGTGCCAGCAGTTCCGCCGTGGGGACTGAAGCTTTCTTT. Its protein product is CASSSAVGTEAFF.

This clonotype has just a few counts. Since a much larger clone is just one base distant, this may be a read error. The chain is built from TRBV7-9 and TRBJ2-1; no clear D gene. Germline values: CDR1 SEHNR, CDR2 FQNEAQ (reference sequence). The CDR3 totals 12 residues. Trimming left V 1 base short and J 7 bases short, with 5 bases between. The CDR3 nucleotides are TGTGCCAGCAGCTTAGTTTGGAATGAGCAGTTCTTC. Translating gives CASSLVWNEQFF.

This clonotype turned up a few times. This chain uses TRBV11-3 with TRBJ2-3; 9 positions agree with TRBD2. CDR1 SGHNT and CDR2 YENEEA come from the germline V gene. The V and J ends lost 4 bases and 5 bases, in that order; junction bases with no gene match: 7. This CDR3 contains 15 residues. CDR3 in amino acids: CASSSDHSGRDTQYF. For the CDR3, the DNA is TGTGCCAGCAGCTCGGATCATAGCGGGAGAGATACGCAGTATTTT.

The rearrangement links TRBV6-2 or TRBV6-3 to TRBJ2-1; 7 bases are shared with TRBD2. The CDR3 runs to 17 residues. Germline V gene sequence: CDR1 MNHEY, CDR2 SVGEGT. The J segment lost 4 bases and the V segment lost 2 bases, leaving 11 bases of the junction unmatched. CDR3 in DNA: TGTGCCAGCAGTTACACGCAGCGGGGTTGGTCATACAATGAGCAGTTCTTC. Translating gives CASSYTQRGWSYNEQFF.